These 18 T cell receptor beta chains originate from one sample sequenced in a study of OX40 agonist ivuxolimab in advanced cancers. To prepare the library, the immunoSEQ multiplex PCR assay was applied. Held by TCRdb, this immuneACCESS table contains in-frame sequences only and omits some clones. Under half of the omission traces to an unresolved V gene where checked; the cause of the rest is unknown. The sample profile shows about 60,000 clones; about four fifths of them were found once. Of the sample, roughly 1% is held by the ten largest clones. The sample was CD4+ or CD8+ T cells sorted from blood, taken in a trial of the OX40 agonist ivuxolimab. Receptors originate from an adult with an advanced solid tumor such as melanoma, head and neck, liver or kidney cancer.

This chain connects TRBV10-3 to TRBJ2-1, with D perhaps given as TRBD1 or TRBD2 (6 bases each). V lost 3 bases to trimming and J lost 7 bases, with 13 bases between them. Germline V gene lookup returns CDR1 ENHRY and CDR2 SYGVKD. The CDR3 has 14 amino acids. As DNA, the CDR3 is TGTGCCATCAGTGAAAGGGGGGCAAGTAATGAGCAGTTCTTC. As protein: CAISERGASNEQFF.

About this clone: This same CDR3 is encoded by further DNA sequences in the sample. This sequence joins TRBV5-4 and TRBJ1-2; D not resolved. This CDR3 is 14 amino acids long. The ends were cut back, 0 bases at V and 2 bases at J, with 8 bases in the middle. CDR1 is SGHNT, CDR2 YYREEE, per germline (reference sequence). The CDR3 sequence: CASSLEAANYGYTF. In DNA form, the CDR3 reads TGTGCCAGCAGCTTGGAGGCGGCGAACTATGGCTACACCTTC.

The CDR3 loop reads CASSLGGSYGYTF. As DNA, the CDR3 is TGCGCCAGCAGCTTGGGGGGAAGCTATGGCTACACCTTC. The chain combines TRBV5-1 with TRBJ1-2, with no clear D. There are 13 residues in the CDR3. V was cut by 0 bases and J by 4 bases, with 7 bases left in between. Looked up from germline, CDR1 is SGHRS and CDR2 is YFSETQ.

The CDR3 DNA reads TGTGCCATCAACTATGGACAGGGACCCAATGGGGGCTACACCTTC. Translation: CAINYGQGPNGGYTF. The V and J genes are TRBV10-3 and TRBJ1-2; 8 nucleotides match TRBD1. The CDR3 consists of 15 residues. Germline values: CDR1 ENHRY, CDR2 SYGVKD. V was pared by 7 bases and J by 8 bases, with 15 bases of the junction left unmatched.

V is TRBV30 and J is TRBJ2-3, with 7 bases lining up with TRBD2. With 2 bases clipped from V and 5 bases from J, the junction kept 4 bases outside the gene matches. Germline assignment: CDR1 GTSNPN and CDR2 SVGIG (reference sequence). The CDR3 has 13 residues. CDR3 DNA sequence: TGTGCCTGGAGTAGGACTAGGGGAGATACGCAGTATTTT. It is translated as CAWSRTRGDTQYF.

J is TRBJ1-6 and V is TRBV6-5; 8 nucleotides agree with TRBD1. In germline, CDR1 is MNHEY, CDR2 SVGAGI. The CDR3 loop spans 12 amino acids. V gave up 8 bases and J gave up 10 bases; unmatched junction bases: 4. CDR3 in amino acids: CASGGQGSPLHF. Written as DNA, the CDR3 is TGTGCCAGCGGCGGACAGGGCTCACCCCTCCACTTT.

The chain carries TRBV6-5 and TRBJ1-2, with 7 nucleotides matching TRBD1. There are 14 residues in the CDR3. The germline CDR1 and CDR2 sequences are MNHEY and SVGAGI. The V segment lost 0 bases and the J segment 6 bases; nucleotides outside the gene matches: 4. The CDR3 loop reads CASSYSDRRDGYTF. The DNA of the CDR3 is TGTGCCAGCAGTTACTCGGACAGGCGCGATGGCTACACCTTC.

Within the sample, this clone is medium-sized. Other DNA sequences of this sample code for an identical CDR3. The genes are TRBV9 and TRBJ1-5; D ambiguous. Germline V gives CDR1 SGDLS, CDR2 YYNGEE. The V gene lost 0 bases and the J gene lost 1 base, with 5 bases spanning the gap. The CDR3 runs to 14 residues. The CDR3, as DNA: TGTGCCAGCAGCGTAGATGGGAGCAATCAGCCCCAGCATTTT. This translates into CASSVDGSNQPQHF.

Here the CDR3 reads CASRRDGSAGELFF. DNA of the CDR3: TGCGCCAGCAGAAGGGACGGCAGTGCGGGGGAGCTGTTTTTT. The chain uses TRBV4-3 and TRBJ2-2; either TRBD1 or TRBD2 may supply D (5 bases each). With 6 bases removed from V and 8 bases from J, the gap between germline ends came to 16 bases. In germline, CDR1 is LGHNA, CDR2 YSLEER. The CDR3 extends over 14 amino acids.

This clone is medium-sized (0.01 to 0.1%). The chain combines TRBV4-1 with TRBJ1-1; 7 bases agree with TRBD1. This CDR3 comprises 14 residues. Per the germline V gene, CDR1 is MGHRA and CDR2 is YSYEKL. V shed 0 bases, J shed 10 bases, and the junction held 8 bases outside the gene matches. The CDR3 reads CASSQDRTGAAAFF. For the CDR3, the DNA is TGCGCCAGCAGCCAAGATCGCACAGGGGCGGCAGCTTTCTTT.

The V call is TRBV30, the J call TRBJ2-2; TRBD2 aligns across 8 bases. V lost 4 bases and J lost 8; bases outside the gene matches: 6. Germline V gene data show CDR1 as GTSNPN and CDR2 as SVGIG (reference sequence). This CDR3 has 13 amino acids. This chain's CDR3 is CAWTRGGLGELFF. The CDR3 DNA sequence: TGTGCCTGGACCCGGGGGGGCTTGGGGGAGCTGTTTTTT.

The rearrangement joins TRBV10-1 to TRBJ2-3; either TRBD1 or TRBD2 may fit D (5 bases each). In germline, CDR1 is WNHNN, CDR2 SYGVQD (reference sequence). This CDR3 has 12 amino acids. Trimming removed 10 bases at V and 4 bases at J, with 12 bases between. The CDR3 nucleotides read TGCGCCACCGGGACGGAGGCAGATACGCAGTATTTT. Encoded protein: CATGTEADTQYF.

CDR3 coding DNA: TGTGCCATCAGAGCTAGCGGGAGGCGCGGGGAGCTGTTTTTT. This codes for CAIRASGRRGELFF. V is TRBV10-3 and J is TRBJ2-2, with 11 bases that match TRBD2. Germline V gene data show CDR1 as ENHRY and CDR2 as SYGVKD. The trim removed 6 bases at V and 7 bases at J, leaving 4 bases unmatched. The CDR3 is 14 amino acids.

This sequence joins TRBV7-8 and TRBJ1-4, with D possibly matching TRBD1 (5 bases). Between the trimmed V and J ends, which lost 3 bases and 2 bases, there was a span of 10 bases. This CDR3 region has 15 residues. Germline CDR1 and CDR2: SGHVS and FQNEAQ. The DNA of the CDR3 is TGTGCCAGCAGCTTCGCATGGGGGACTAATGAAAAACTGTTTTTT. It is translated as CASSFAWGTNEKLFF.

The V call is TRBV13, the J call TRBJ2-1, with TRBD2 matching over 7 bases. The CDR3 consists of 14 residues. The germline V gene encodes CDR1 PRHDT and CDR2 FYEKMQ (reference sequence). The ends lost 1 base at V and 10 bases at J; junction bases unmatched: 7. The CDR3 sequence: CASSLAGLTWEQFF. The CDR3 region has the DNA TGTGCCAGCAGCTTAGCGGGACTAACCTGGGAGCAGTTCTTC.

V is TRBV25-1 and J is TRBJ2-2, with D unresolved. Germline V gene lookup returns CDR1 MGHDK and CDR2 SYGVNS. CDR3 size: 11 residues. The V end was cut by 9 bases, the J end by 8 bases, with 10 bases between. The CDR3 here is CASLNEGELFF. The CDR3 DNA reads as TGTGCCAGTCTGAACGAGGGGGAGCTGTTTTTT. Full variable domain (rest looked up from reference TRBV25-1 and TRBJ2-2): EADIYQTPRYLVIGTGKKITLECSQTMGHDKMYWYQQDPGMELHLIHYSYGVNSTEKGDLSSESTVSRIRTEHFPLTLESARPSHTSQYLCASLNEGELFFGEGSRLTVL.

The chain is built from TRBV5-4 and TRBJ2-7; D is undetermined. Germline V lookup: CDR1 SGHNT, CDR2 YYREEE (reference sequence). V lost 6 bases and J 6 bases, leaving 22 bases between the germline ends. The CDR3 extends over 15 amino acids. CDR3 sequence: CASTPGRTSLGEQYF. The CDR3 bases are TGTGCCAGCACCCCCGGACGGACGTCCTTGGGCGAGCAGTACTTC.

The J gene is TRBJ2-1, the V gene TRBV4-3, with D possibly matching TRBD2 (6 bases). CDR3 length: 15 amino acids. Germline values: CDR1 LGHNA, CDR2 YSLEER. The V gene lost 0 bases and the J gene lost 4 bases, with 10 bases spanning the gap. CDR3 nucleotide sequence: TGCGCCAGCAGCCAAGAAGGGACTTCTTACAATGAGCAGTTCTTC. Protein: CASSQEGTSYNEQFF.